The clone carrying this T cell receptor beta chain has at least ten counts. Its cognate antigen is unknown. V dropped 0 bases and J dropped 7; count of bases not matched to a gene: 7. Germline CDR1 and CDR2: SGHRS and YFSETQ. CDR3 length equals 15 residues. These data come from a study of T-cell reconstitution after alpha-beta-depleted transplantation in children. Unique molecular identifiers were incorporated into the prepared TCRbeta library. TCRdb analysed the PCR reads with MiXCR anew, one entry per CDR3 protein. The data contain around 700,000 distinct CDR3 sequences, 10% to 15% of them singletons. General observations from the study: From surviving recipient T cells and thymic progenitors came the high day-60 TCRbeta diversity observed in some patients. Hyperexpanded clones declined; after one year, newly produced T cells mostly supplied diversity. As was reported, about two months after transplant, alpha-beta T cells came from several hundred expanded graft clones.

The chain is built from TRBV5-1 and TRBJ1-1, with TRBD1 matching over 9 bases. The TCR sequence derives from a girl aged 2-10 years with congenital amegakaryocytic thrombocytopenia, due to receive a stem cell transplant. The sequenced sample was PBMCs, obtained before TCRalphabeta/CD19-depleted stem cell transplant. CDR3 region: CASSLGDRALDEAFF. The CDR3 DNA sequence: TGCGCCAGCAGCTTGGGGGACAGGGCCCTAGATGAAGCTTTCTTT.